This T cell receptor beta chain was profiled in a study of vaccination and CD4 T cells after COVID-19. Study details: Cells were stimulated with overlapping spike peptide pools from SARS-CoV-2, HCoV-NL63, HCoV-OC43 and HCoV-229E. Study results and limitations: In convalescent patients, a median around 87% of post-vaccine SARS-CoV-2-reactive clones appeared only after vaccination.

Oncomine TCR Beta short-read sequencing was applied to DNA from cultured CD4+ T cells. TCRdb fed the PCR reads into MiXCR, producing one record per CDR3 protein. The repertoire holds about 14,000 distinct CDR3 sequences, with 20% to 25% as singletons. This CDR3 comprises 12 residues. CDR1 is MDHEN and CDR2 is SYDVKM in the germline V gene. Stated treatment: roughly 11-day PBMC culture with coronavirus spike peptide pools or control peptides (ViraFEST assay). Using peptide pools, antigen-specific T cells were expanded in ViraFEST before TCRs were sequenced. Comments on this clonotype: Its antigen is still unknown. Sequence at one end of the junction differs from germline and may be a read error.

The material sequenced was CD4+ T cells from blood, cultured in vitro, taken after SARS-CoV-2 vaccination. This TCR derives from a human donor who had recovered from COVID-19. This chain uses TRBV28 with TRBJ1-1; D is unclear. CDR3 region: CASSRRYTEAYF. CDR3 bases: TGTGCCAGCAGCCGGCGTTACACTGAAGCTTACTTT.